These 30 T cell receptor beta chains came from one sample sequenced in a study of blood T cell repertoires in COVID-19. Generated by immunoSEQ multiplex PCR, the TCRdb table keeps only in-frame clones and is missing some. The data hold around 380,000 clones, with more than 75% observed a single time. The sample comprised PBMCs or T cells enriched from blood (not recorded which). The receptors here all came from a man aged 25-40 years who had recovered from COVID-19.

A single count supports this clone. The chain joins TRBV18 to TRBJ1-3, with TRBD1 identical over 8 bases. Trimming cost V 5 bases and J 0 bases; bases outside gene matches: 9. Germline assignment: CDR1 KGHSH and CDR2 LQKENI. The length of the CDR3 is 17 residues. The CDR3 sequence is CASSLDRAVVSGNTIYF. CDR3 bases: TGTGCCAGCTCATTGGACAGGGCGGTAGTCTCTGGAAACACCATATATTTT.

V is TRBV10-3 and J is TRBJ2-2; TRBD2 matches 12 bases. The CDR3 runs to 15 residues. The germline V gene encodes CDR1 ENHRY and CDR2 SYGVKD. Trimming took 6 bases from V and 6 from J; bases not matched to a gene: 5. CDR3 sequence: CAISLAGGRSGELFF. The DNA for the CDR3 is TGTGCCATCAGCCTAGCGGGGGGGCGGTCCGGGGAGCTGTTTTTT.

The V gene is TRBV11-2, the J gene TRBJ2-7; 12 bases align to TRBD1. This CDR3 is built from 16 residues. Germline loops: CDR1 SGHAT, CDR2 FQNNGV. Trimming removed 6 bases from V and 6 bases from J; junction bases left unmatched: 12. CDR3 in amino acids: CASSKLTGTGGSEQYF. The CDR3 DNA sequence: TGTGCCAGCAGTAAACTAACCGGGACAGGGGGCTCCGAGCAGTACTTC.

The J gene is TRBJ2-7, the V gene TRBV7-2; D is possibly TRBD2 (7 bases). The CDR3 extends over 15 amino acids. The germline V and J ends were trimmed by 5 bases and 3 bases, with 17 bases remaining between them. Germline V gives CDR1 SGHTA, CDR2 FQGNSA. In DNA form, the CDR3 reads TGTGCCAGCAGCCAGAGGGGGGGACGGATCTACGAGCAGTACTTC. Translating it yields CASSQRGGRIYEQYF.

The chain is built from TRBV7-9 and TRBJ1-5; 9 nucleotides line up with TRBD1. The length of the CDR3 is 15 residues. Germline loops: CDR1 SEHNR, CDR2 FQNEAQ (reference sequence). V lost 1 base and J lost 6; bases outside the gene matches: 4. For the CDR3, the DNA is TGTGCCAGCAGCTTAGGGGACAGGGTAGGTCAGCCCCAGCATTTT. Translation: CASSLGDRVGQPQHF.

The rearrangement uses TRBV20-1 and TRBJ1-2, with 10 bases that match TRBD1. V lost 3 bases, J lost 1 base, and 5 bases stayed unmatched. Germline values: CDR1 DFQATT, CDR2 SNEGSKA (reference sequence). The CDR3 sequence is 15 residues long. The CDR3 nucleotides read TGCAGTGCTAGTGGACAGGGGGGACTTAACTATGGCTACACCTTC. This gives the protein CSASGQGGLNYGYTF.

This clone showed up just a few times. The rearrangement joins TRBV10-3 to TRBJ1-4; D remains ambiguous. The CDR3 is 14 amino acids. Germline CDR1 and CDR2: ENHRY and SYGVKD. The V and J ends lost 0 bases and 7 bases respectively, with 9 bases between them. Here the CDR3 reads CAISESTGSEKLFF. In nucleotides, the CDR3 is TGTGCCATCAGTGAGTCGACTGGTAGTGAAAAACTGTTTTTT.

This chain joins TRBV9 and TRBJ2-5, with a weak D call TRBD2 (7 bases). From germline, CDR1 is SGDLS and CDR2 YYNGEE. The V and J ends lost 3 bases and 1 base respectively, with 16 bases between them. The CDR3 consists of 16 residues. The CDR3 DNA reads TGTGCCAGCAGCGCAGGGAGTGGGGGGGCCCAAGAGACCCAGTACTTC. Its protein is CASSAGSGGAQETQYF.

The gene calls are TRBV15 and TRBJ1-5; TRBD1 aligns across 8 bases. The V gene end was trimmed by 1 base and the J gene end by 0 bases; junction bases not matched to a gene: 8. The CDR3 is made up of 18 amino acids. The germline V gene encodes CDR1 LNHNV and CDR2 YYDKDF (reference sequence). CDR3 in amino acids: CATSRVLTGEISNQPQHF. CDR3 DNA sequence: TGTGCCACCAGCAGAGTTCTGACAGGGGAGATTAGCAATCAGCCCCAGCATTTT.

The chain links TRBV3-1 (or the pseudogene TRBV3-2) to TRBJ2-1, with TRBD1 identical over 7 bases. Per germline, CDR1 LGHDT and CDR2 YNNKEL (reference sequence). The CDR3 runs 13 residues. J was trimmed by 9 bases and V by 1 base; bases with no gene match: 3. The CDR3 DNA is TGTGCCAGCAGCCAAGTAGGGACAGCTGAGCAGTTCTTC. Its translation: CASSQVGTAEQFF.

This chain connects TRBV6-2 or TRBV6-3 to TRBJ1-1, with a weak D call TRBD1 (5 bases). This CDR3 is 16 amino acids long. With 0 bases removed from V and 4 bases from J, the gap between germline ends came to 15 bases. Germline loops: CDR1 MNHEY, CDR2 SVGEGT. The CDR3 DNA follows: TGTGCCAGCAGTTACTCGCGACGGGGGAGCGTCACTGAAGCTTTCTTT. Residues: CASSYSRRGSVTEAFF.

The rearrangement uses TRBV6-2 or TRBV6-3 and TRBJ1-1, with D possibly being TRBD1 (6 bases). The CDR3 extends over 15 amino acids. CDR1 and CDR2 (germline): MNHEY, SVGEGT. Trimming left V 5 bases short and J 4 bases short, with 17 bases between. The chain's CDR3 is CASSLLSGGGTEAFF. The CDR3 DNA sequence: TGTGCCAGCAGTCTCCTTTCGGGGGGCGGCACTGAAGCTTTCTTT.

In DNA, the CDR3 is TGTGCCAGCAGTGAAGCATTCGGGACAGGGTGGGAAAAACTGTTTTTT. Translating gives CASSEAFGTGWEKLFF. This chain links TRBV6-1 with TRBJ1-4; 9 nucleotides line up with TRBD1. This CDR3 has 16 amino acids. The V segment lost 0 bases and the J segment 8 bases; nucleotides outside the gene matches: 7. Germline V gene sequence: CDR1 MNHNS, CDR2 SASEGT.

This clone was recorded only once. The V and J genes are TRBV27 and TRBJ1-3; D ambiguous. This CDR3 comprises 14 residues. Deletions cut 4 bases from V and 4 bases from J, with 11 bases between. Germline assignment: CDR1 MNHEY and CDR2 SMNVEV (reference sequence). The CDR3 DNA sequence: TGTGCCAGCAGTTCTCCAGGCTCCGGAAACACCATATATTTT. Its translation is CASSSPGSGNTIYF.

The genes are TRBV7-9 and TRBJ1-2, with D perhaps TRBD1 (6 bases). CDR1 SEHNR and CDR2 FQNEAQ come from the germline V gene (reference sequence). The length of the CDR3 is 16 residues. Trimming took 1 base from V and 8 from J, leaving 20 bases between them. Here the CDR3 DNA reads TGTGCCAGCAGCTTAGTAGTGGACAGCGCCAGGATCGGCTACACCTTC. Its protein is CASSLVVDSARIGYTF.

There are a few counts of this clone. The V call is TRBV18, the J call TRBJ1-5, with 8 positions matching TRBD1. V gave up 3 bases and J gave up 1 base; unmatched junction bases: 5. The CDR3 runs to 16 residues. Germline V CDR1 and CDR2: KGHSH, LQKENI. CDR3 amino acids: CASSPGDRISNQPQHF. The CDR3, as DNA: TGTGCCAGCTCACCGGGGGACAGGATAAGCAATCAGCCCCAGCATTTT.

The V and J genes are TRBV4-2 and TRBJ2-3, with TRBD2 matching over 8 bases. The CDR3 spans 18 residues. The J segment lost 0 bases and the V segment lost 3 bases, leaving 11 bases of the junction unmatched. Germline-derived CDR1 and CDR2 are LGHNA and YNFKEQ. This CDR3 reads CASSQVALSGTSTDTQYF. In nucleotides, the CDR3 is TGTGCCAGCAGCCAGGTCGCCCTTAGCGGGACGAGCACAGATACGCAGTATTTT.

The chain is built from TRBV7-9 and TRBJ2-5; D is possibly TRBD1 (5 bases). Germline V CDR1 and CDR2: SEHNR, FQNEAQ (reference sequence). This CDR3 region has 15 residues. Trimming removed 4 bases at V and 7 bases at J, with 19 bases between. In DNA, the CDR3 is TGTGCCAGCAGCTCCCGCCGTGACCTAAGGGGGACCCAGTACTTC. As protein: CASSSRRDLRGTQYF.

With regard to this clone: Other nucleotide sequences in the sample specify the same CDR3. V usage is TRBV7-9 and J usage is TRBJ2-1; 9 positions match TRBD1. This CDR3 comprises 15 residues. V was pared by 5 bases and J by 1 base, with 3 bases of the junction left unmatched. Per germline, CDR1 SEHNR and CDR2 FQNEAQ (reference sequence). The CDR3 loop is CASSLGQGSYNEQFF. CDR3 nucleotides: TGTGCCAGCAGCCTAGGACAGGGGTCCTACAATGAGCAGTTCTTC.

The V call is TRBV9, the J call TRBJ1-4, with a possible D match to TRBD1 (5 bases). Germline CDR1 is SGDLS and CDR2 is YYNGEE. The CDR3 runs 13 residues. Trimming left V 4 bases short and J 8 bases short, with 12 bases between. The CDR3 region is CASSRGGAEKLFF. The CDR3 DNA is TGTGCCAGCAGCCGTGGTGGGGCAGAAAAACTGTTTTTT.

The chain couples TRBV30 to TRBJ1-1; 7 bases map to TRBD1. With 6 bases clipped from V and 6 bases from J, the junction kept 7 bases outside the gene matches. Germline loops: CDR1 GTSNPN, CDR2 SVGIG (reference sequence). The CDR3 is made up of 12 amino acids. The chain's CDR3 is CACGDSLSEAFF. The CDR3 DNA reads TGTGCCTGTGGGGACAGTCTCTCTGAAGCTTTCTTT.

This CDR3 reads CASSPSQGVSYEQYF. The CDR3 DNA reads as TGTGCCAGCAGCCCCTCTCAGGGGGTCTCCTACGAGCAGTACTTC. The chain recombines TRBV7-8 with TRBJ2-7; TRBD1 aligns across 7 bases. CDR1 is SGHVS and CDR2 is FQNEAQ in the germline V gene. This CDR3 has 15 residues. Unmatched junction bases numbered 7, after V lost 5 bases and J lost 0 bases.

The chain combines TRBV6-2 or TRBV6-3 with TRBJ1-1, with D possibly matching TRBD1 (6 bases). The CDR3 is made up of 15 amino acids. Germline CDR1 is MNHEY and CDR2 is SVGEGT. V lost 2 bases and J 1 base, leaving 11 bases between the germline ends. CDR3 sequence: CASSYVAQGNTEAFF. CDR3 sequence (DNA): TGTGCCAGCAGTTACGTTGCACAGGGGAACACTGAAGCTTTCTTT.

The CDR3, as DNA: TGTGCCAGCGGAGGGACAGGCTATAGCAATCAGCCCCAGCATTTT. Residues: CASGGTGYSNQPQHF. The chain recombines TRBV5-5 with TRBJ1-5; 8 nucleotides agree with TRBD1. V lost 7 bases to trimming and J lost 0 bases; unmatched junction nucleotides: 6. CDR3 size: 15 residues. From germline, CDR1 is SGHKS and CDR2 YYEKEE (reference sequence).

The chain is built from TRBV4-1 and TRBJ2-7, with TRBD1 matching 9 bases. This CDR3 has 16 amino acids. Losses at the gene ends were 1 base for V and 4 bases for J; bases not matched to a gene: 8. Germline assignment: CDR1 MGHRA and CDR2 YSYEKL. CDR3 in DNA: TGCGCCAGCAGCCAAGGAGGGGGGACAGGGCGATACGAGCAGTACTTC. It yields the protein CASSQGGGTGRYEQYF.

This clone has a single count. The V gene is TRBV18, the J gene TRBJ1-1; 9 positions match TRBD1. Germline assignment: CDR1 KGHSH and CDR2 LQKENI. This CDR3 spans 16 amino acids. Trimming took 0 bases from V and 7 from J; bases not matched to a gene: 9. This CDR3 is CASSPPGQGYGGEAFF. In DNA, the CDR3 is TGTGCCAGCTCACCACCAGGACAGGGGTACGGGGGTGAAGCTTTCTTT. Filled out from reference TRBV18 and TRBJ1-1, the complete variable domain reads NAGVMQNPRHLVRRRGQEARLRCSPMKGHSHVYWYRQLPEEGLKFMVYLQKENIIDESGMPKERFSAEFPKEGPSILRIQQVVRGDSAAYFCASSPPGQGYGGEAFFGQGTRLTVV.

This rearrangement joins TRBV9 to TRBJ1-3; 7 positions match TRBD1. Germline V gene data show CDR1 as SGDLS and CDR2 as YYNGEE. The length of the CDR3 is 16 residues. Trimming at V came to 1 base and at J to 1 base, leaving 5 bases not matched to a gene. The CDR3 loop reads CASSVTDRASGNTIYF. CDR3 nucleotides: TGTGCCAGCAGCGTAACTGACAGGGCGTCTGGAAACACCATATATTTT.

The chain joins TRBV28 to TRBJ1-1; TRBD1 agrees at 7 bases. V was pared by 4 bases and J by 4 bases, with 6 bases of the junction left unmatched. The V gene's germline CDR1 is MDHEN and CDR2 SYDVKM. CDR3 size: 14 residues. CDR3 loop: CASSSPTGSTEAFF. The CDR3 coding sequence is TGTGCCAGCAGTTCTCCGACAGGGAGCACTGAAGCTTTCTTT.

The V and J genes are TRBV12-5 and TRBJ1-1; possible D gene TRBD1, 6 bases. This CDR3 spans 15 amino acids. The V end was cut by 4 bases, the J end by 8 bases, with 20 bases between. In germline, CDR1 is LGHNT, CDR2 FRNRAP. The DNA for the CDR3 is TGTGCTAGTGGTTCACCGCTTAAAACAGGGCTGGAAGCTTTCTTT. Translated: CASGSPLKTGLEAFF.

The V and J genes are TRBV7-3 and TRBJ2-1; 8 positions agree with TRBD1. The germline gives CDR1 SGHTA, CDR2 FQGTGA. The CDR3 has 15 residues. V gave up 2 bases and J gave up 4 bases; unmatched junction bases: 4. The CDR3 sequence is CASSLEQGVYNEQFF. The CDR3 nucleotides read TGTGCCAGCAGCTTAGAACAGGGGGTTTACAATGAGCAGTTCTTC.